This T cell receptor beta chain emerged from a study of T cells expressing NK-cell markers. Study-wide context: Eight donors were sequenced, seven testing HCMV-seropositive and one testing seronegative.

TCRdb re-called the 5' RACE reads; one entry per CDR3 protein, DNA not given. This repertoire includes 150,000 to 200,000 distinct CDR3 sequences. CDR3 length: 15 amino acids. In germline, CDR1 is MGHRA, CDR2 YSYEKL. This chain connects TRBV4-1 to TRBJ2-7; the TRBD1 assignment by TCRdb is unverifiable without DNA. The TCR originated in a man aged 18 to 69 in good health. Input material: blood T cells: a sorted CD56 or NKG2C T cell subset, CD4+ or CD8+ T cells, or bulk PBMC T cells (not recorded which). The CDR3 loop reads CASSPAGFGKYEQYF.